Shown below are 17 T cell receptor beta chains from a single sample sequenced in a study of cytomegalovirus exposure and HLA in healthy donors. This PCR relied on a set of 60 Vbeta primers and 13 Jbeta primers. Only in-frame clones appear in the TCRdb table, and some are missing; sequencing was by immunoSEQ multiplex PCR. The data contain about 140,000 clones, roughly 80% of them singletons. The sequencing sample was made of PBMCs. The receptors were sampled from a female donor in good health and CMV-seronegative.

This clone was seen more than once but under ten times. The V call is TRBV29-1, the J call TRBJ2-1; TRBD1 matches at 10 bases. There are 15 residues in the CDR3. Germline V lookup: CDR1 SQVTM, CDR2 ANQGSEA. Germline trimming cut 6 bases from V and 10 bases from J; bases unmatched to any gene: 15. The CDR3 DNA reads TGCAGCGTCCCAGGGGGGACAGGGGCGGAGTGGGAGCAGTTCTTC. As protein: CSVPGGTGAEWEQFF.

In this sample, this clone turned up once. The chain links TRBV5-8 to TRBJ1-1; no firm D call. The V gene lost 6 bases and the J gene lost 7 bases, with 16 bases spanning the gap. There are 13 residues in the CDR3. Germline V gene sequence: CDR1 SGHTS, CDR2 YDEGEE. The CDR3 spells CASNPRSGYEAFF. The CDR3, as DNA: TGTGCCAGCAACCCGAGGTCCGGATATGAAGCTTTCTTT.

CDR3 residues: CASSLATRGNTGELFF. The CDR3 DNA reads as TGCGCCAGCAGCTTGGCTACCCGGGGGAACACCGGGGAGCTGTTTTTT. The chain couples TRBV5-1 to TRBJ2-2; D perhaps matches TRBD2 (5 bases). The V gene lost 0 bases and the J gene lost 1 base, with 10 bases spanning the gap. The CDR3 is made up of 16 amino acids. Germline values: CDR1 SGHRS, CDR2 YFSETQ.

In this sample, this clone turned up once. The chain links TRBV6-5 to TRBJ1-2; the D is unclear. This CDR3 contains 13 residues. V was trimmed by 5 bases and J by 7 bases, leaving 14 bases between them. Per germline, CDR1 MNHEY and CDR2 SVGAGI. This chain's CDR3 is CASSPRGIAGYTF. The CDR3 DNA follows: TGTGCCAGCAGTCCGCGAGGGATCGCTGGCTACACCTTC.

The gene calls are TRBV4-2 and TRBJ2-3; 10 nucleotides align to TRBD1. The CDR3 is 16 residues long. CDR1 is LGHNA, CDR2 YNFKEQ, per germline. The V segment lost 1 base and the J segment 6 bases; nucleotides outside the gene matches: 7. CDR3 DNA: TGTGCCAGCAGCCAAGGACAGGGGGCGGGTGATGATACGCAGTATTTT. Its translation is CASSQGQGAGDDTQYF.

The chain uses TRBV5-1 and TRBJ1-1; D is perhaps TRBD1 (5 bases). The CDR3 is 14 amino acids. The germline gives CDR1 SGHRS, CDR2 YFSETQ. V lost 6 bases and J lost 0, with 12 bases in between. Here the CDR3 reads CASTTGPMNTEAFF. The CDR3 nucleotides are TGCGCCAGCACAACAGGCCCTATGAACACTGAAGCTTTCTTT.

The chain is built from TRBV5-1 and TRBJ1-1; D is possibly TRBD1 (5 bases). Trimming stripped 1 base from V and 7 bases from J, with 11 bases between. The CDR3 is made up of 13 amino acids. The germline V gene encodes CDR1 SGHRS and CDR2 YFSETQ. The CDR3 DNA is TGCGCCAGCAGCTTGCGGACAAACGGTGAAGCTTTCTTT. This codes for CASSLRTNGEAFF.

The rearrangement uses TRBV7-9 and TRBJ2-3; 8 bases are shared with TRBD2. Trimming took 2 bases from V and 4 from J; bases not matched to a gene: 8. CDR1 and CDR2 (germline): SEHNR, FQNEAQ (reference sequence). The CDR3 is 16 amino acids. The CDR3 bases are TGTGCCAGCAGCTTATGGGTTGCGGGAGGATCAGATACGCAGTATTTT. This encodes CASSLWVAGGSDTQYF.

J is TRBJ2-7 and V is TRBV4-1, with 7 bases matching TRBD1. Germline CDR1 reads MGHRA; CDR2 reads YSYEKL. The ends lost 5 bases at V and 1 base at J; junction bases unmatched: 8. This CDR3 spans 15 amino acids. The CDR3 protein is CASSSLWDRSYEQYF. The DNA for the CDR3 is TGCGCCAGCAGCAGTCTCTGGGACAGATCCTACGAGCAGTACTTC.

The gene calls are TRBV2 and TRBJ2-7; D unresolved. The CDR3 consists of 12 residues. Germline values: CDR1 SNHLY, CDR2 FYNNEI. Between the trimmed V and J ends, which lost 5 bases and 2 bases, there was a span of 7 bases. In DNA form, the CDR3 reads TGTGCCAGCAGTCGCGCCCCCTACGAGCAGTACTTC. Protein: CASSRAPYEQYF.

The chain uses TRBV21-1 and TRBJ1-1. TRBV21-1 is shown as a pseudogene. The CDR3 is 15 amino acids. CDR3 region: CASSYEGGWNTEAFF. The CDR3 DNA is TGTGCCAGCAGCTACGAGGGAGGGTGGAACACTGAAGCTTTCTTT.

This clone was detected only a few times. The V call is TRBV4-1, the J call TRBJ2-7; 10 bases are a match to TRBD1. The germline gives CDR1 MGHRA, CDR2 YSYEKL. This CDR3 is built from 15 residues. The junction had 6 bases not matched to a gene; V was cut back by 3 bases and J by 4 bases. Here the CDR3 reads CASSQDRGSLYEQYF. CDR3 coding DNA: TGCGCCAGCAGCCAGGACAGGGGGAGTTTGTACGAGCAGTACTTC.

The chain uses TRBV5-4 and TRBJ2-1, with TRBD2 matching over 9 bases. The CDR3 is 17 amino acids. CDR1 is SGHNT and CDR2 is YYREEE in the germline V gene (reference sequence). After removal of 1 base from V and 8 bases from J, the junction contained 13 bases not matched to a gene. CDR3 region: CASSLLPGTSWGDEQFF. The CDR3 nucleotides read TGTGCCAGCAGCTTGTTACCCGGGACTAGCTGGGGCGATGAGCAGTTCTTC.

The gene calls are TRBV1 and TRBJ2-1; TRBD2, as called in the table, went unchecked against the DNA. TRBV1 is termed a pseudogene. The CDR3 spans 18 residues. CDR3 bases: TGCACCAGCAGCCAGTCCGGGACTAGCGGGGAGAGGCACAATGAGCAGTTCTTC. This gives the protein CTSSQSGTSGERHNEQFF.

The chain carries TRBV10-3 and TRBJ2-7; TRBD1 might be the D (5 bases). The germline V and J ends were trimmed by 2 bases and 3 bases, with 17 bases remaining between them. Germline lookup yields CDR1 ENHRY and CDR2 SYGVKD. The length of the CDR3 is 16 residues. CDR3: CAISEPDSPIDYEQYF. The CDR3, as DNA: TGTGCCATCAGTGAGCCAGACAGCCCCATTGACTACGAGCAGTACTTC.

V is TRBV13 and J is TRBJ2-7, with 10 bases matching TRBD1. CDR3 length: 13 residues. Looked up from germline, CDR1 is PRHDT and CDR2 is FYEKMQ (reference sequence). Unmatched junction bases numbered 2, after V lost 5 bases and J lost 4 bases. The CDR3 reads CASSDRGHYEQYF. The CDR3, as DNA: TGTGCCAGCAGCGACAGGGGGCATTACGAGCAGTACTTC. Full variable domain (outside the CDR3, taken from reference TRBV13 and TRBJ2-7): AAGVIQSPRHLIKEKRETATLKCYPIPRHDTVYWYQQGPGQDPQFLISFYEKMQSDKGSIPDRFSAQQFSDYHSELNMSSLELGDSALYFCASSDRGHYEQYFGPGTRLTVT.

The chain has TRBV11-2 and TRBJ2-1; 8 bases map to TRBD1. The V segment lost 0 bases and the J segment 12 bases; nucleotides outside the gene matches: 7. The CDR3 is made up of 14 amino acids. Germline CDR1 is SGHAT and CDR2 is FQNNGV. The DNA for the CDR3 is TGTGCCAGCAGCTTAGACGACAGGGGCCGGGGGCAGTTCTTC. It is translated as CASSLDDRGRGQFF.